This T cell receptor beta chain was obtained from a study of T cell repertoires in cytomegalovirus infection. Study-wide context: Public TCR beta signature analysis indicated the presence of both CMV infection and matching HLA type. Study-wide results and caveats: Ex vivo responses were dominated by HLA-C-restricted CMV-specific TCR beta clonotypes.

A note on this clonotype: Its antigen is not identified.

Trimming left V 7 bases short and J 2 bases short, with 18 bases between. The CDR3 consists of 15 residues. TCRdb re-derived calls from the reads in MiXCR, one entry per CDR3 protein. The sample lists 200,000 to 250,000 distinct CDR3 sequences; over 20% were seen once. The origin of this receptor is a human donor in good health (CMV status not recorded). Some clones in this sample may be carry-over from other donors' samples. J is TRBJ2-7 and V is TRBV12-3 or TRBV12-4; D ambiguous. The sequencing sample was made of CD8+ T cells from PBMCs. The CDR3 sequence is CASTANPDWTYEQYF. CDR3 DNA: TGTGCCAGCACCGCGAACCCCGACTGGACCTACGAGCAGTACTTC.